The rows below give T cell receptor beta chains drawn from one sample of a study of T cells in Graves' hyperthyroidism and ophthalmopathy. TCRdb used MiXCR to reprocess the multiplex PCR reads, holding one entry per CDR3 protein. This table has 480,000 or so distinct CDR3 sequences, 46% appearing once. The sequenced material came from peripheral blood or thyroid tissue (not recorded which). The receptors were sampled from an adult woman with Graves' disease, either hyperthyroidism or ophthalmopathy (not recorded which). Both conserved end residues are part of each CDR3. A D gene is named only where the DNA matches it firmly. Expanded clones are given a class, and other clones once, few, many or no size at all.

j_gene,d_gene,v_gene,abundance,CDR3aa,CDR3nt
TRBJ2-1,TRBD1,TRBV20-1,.,CSAGDSSYEQFF,TGCAGTGCGGGGGACAGCTCCTATGAGCAGTTCTTC
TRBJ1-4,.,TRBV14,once,CASSHFPRQINEKLFF,TGTGCCAGCAGCCACTTCCCGAGACAGATAAATGAAAAACTGTTTTTT
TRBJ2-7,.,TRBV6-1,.,CATSEYSSSSEQYF,TGTGCCACCAGTGAATATTCTTCGTCGAGCGAGCAGTACTTC
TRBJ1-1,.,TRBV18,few,CASSTRQVDTEAFF,TGTGCCAGCTCCACCCGACAGGTGGACACTGAAGCTTTCTTT
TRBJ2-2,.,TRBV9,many,CASSSHTGELFF,TGTGCCAGCAGCTCCCACACCGGGGAGCTGTTTTTT
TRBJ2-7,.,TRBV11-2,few,CASSSPGDTADEQYF,TGTGCCAGCAGTTCACCCGGGGACACGGCCGACGAGCAGTACTTC
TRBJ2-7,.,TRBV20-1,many,CSARSWTSYEQYF,TGCAGTGCTAGAAGCTGGACCTCCTACGAGCAGTACTTC
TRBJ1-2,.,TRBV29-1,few,CSVEEGQGYGYTF,TGCAGCGTTGAAGAGGGGCAGGGCTATGGCTACACCTTC
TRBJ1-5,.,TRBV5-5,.,CASSRTGAGNQPQHF,TGTGCCAGCAGCCGGACCGGGGCGGGCAACCAGCCCCAGCATTTT
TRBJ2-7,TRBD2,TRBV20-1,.,CSARNLAGRREQYF,TGCAGTGCTAGAAACCTAGCGGGGCGGAGGGAGCAGTACTTC
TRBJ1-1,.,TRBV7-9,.,CASSLRARLNTGAFF,TGTGCCAGCAGCTTACGTGCCAGATTAAACACTGGAGCTTTCTTT
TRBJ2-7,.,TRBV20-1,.,CSASPGYEQYF,TGCAGTGCTAGCCCAGGCTACGAGCAGTACTTC
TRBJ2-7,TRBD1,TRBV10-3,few,CAISGTGTGDHEQYF,TGTGCCATCAGTGGGACCGGGACAGGGGACCACGAGCAGTACTTC
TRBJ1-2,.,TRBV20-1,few,CSAGGAGGPNYGYTF,TGCAGTGCTGGCGGGGCAGGTGGCCCAAACTATGGCTACACCTTC
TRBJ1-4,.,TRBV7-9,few,CASSSTDLLRTVKLFF,TGTGCCAGCAGCTCGACTGACCTCCTCAGAACGGTAAAACTGTTTTTT
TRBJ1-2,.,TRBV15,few,CATSRDTKYGYTF,TGTGCCACCAGCAGGGACACCAAATATGGCTACACCTTC
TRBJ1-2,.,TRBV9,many,CASSVGGRNGYTF,TGTGCCAGCAGCGTAGGAGGGAGGAATGGCTACACCTTC
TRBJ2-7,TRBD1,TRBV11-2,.,CASRSDRGELSYEQYF,TGTGCCAGCAGGTCAGACAGGGGCGAACTCTCCTACGAGCAGTACTTC
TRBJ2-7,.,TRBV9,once,CASSVEVSEYNEQYF,TGTGCCAGCAGCGTAGAGGTTAGCGAATACAATGAGCAGTACTTC
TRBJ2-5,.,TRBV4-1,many,CASSPLVSGETQYF,TGCGCCAGCAGCCCCTTAGTTTCGGGGGAGACCCAGTACTTC
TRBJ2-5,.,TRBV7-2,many,CASSSQHRVETQYF,TGTGCCAGCAGCTCACAGCACCGGGTAGAGACCCAGTACTTC
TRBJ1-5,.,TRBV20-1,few,CSATKTSQPQHF,TGCAGTGCTACCAAGACTAGTCAGCCCCAGCATTTT
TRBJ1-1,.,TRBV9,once,CASSALPGKATEAFF,TGTGCCAGCAGCGCCCTGCCAGGGAAAGCCACTGAAGCTTTCTTT
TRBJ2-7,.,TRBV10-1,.,CASSETAGDEQYF,TGCGCCAGCAGTGAAACAGCGGGCGACGAGCAGTACTTC
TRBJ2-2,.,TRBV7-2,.,CASSLDALGELFF,TGTGCCAGCAGCTTGGACGCCCTTGGGGAGCTGTTTTTT
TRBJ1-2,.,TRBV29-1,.,CSVEDGQGTYGYTF,TGCAGCGTTGAAGATGGGCAGGGCACCTATGGCTACACCTTC
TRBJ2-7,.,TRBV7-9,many,CASSLSGLSYEQYF,TGTGCCAGCAGCTTGAGCGGATTATCCTACGAGCAGTACTTC
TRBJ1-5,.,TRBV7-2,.,CASSRPGGPQHF,TGTGCCAGCAGCCGACCCGGAGGGCCCCAGCATTTT
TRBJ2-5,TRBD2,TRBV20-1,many,CSARAATSVQETQYF,TGCAGTGCTAGAGCTGCGACTAGCGTCCAAGAGACCCAGTACTTC
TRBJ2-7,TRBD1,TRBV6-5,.,CASSYFRTGGYEQYF,TGTGCCAGCAGTTACTTCCGGACAGGGGGCTACGAGCAGTACTTC
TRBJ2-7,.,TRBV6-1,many,CASSEGPTYEQYF,TGTGCCAGCAGCGAGGGCCCTACTTACGAGCAGTACTTC
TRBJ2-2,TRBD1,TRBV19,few,CASRYRGPNTGELFF,TGTGCCAGCCGTTACAGGGGGCCGAACACCGGGGAGCTGTTTTTT
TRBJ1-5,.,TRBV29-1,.,CGVDRSSNQPQHF,TGCGGCGTTGACAGGAGTAGCAATCAGCCCCAGCATTTT
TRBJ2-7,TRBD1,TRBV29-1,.,CSARSRGQGGGEQYF,TGCAGCGCTCGAAGCCGGGGACAGGGGGGCGGCGAGCAGTACTTC
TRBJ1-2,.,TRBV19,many,CASSGLNYGYTF,TGTGCCAGTAGTGGACTTAACTATGGCTACACCTTC
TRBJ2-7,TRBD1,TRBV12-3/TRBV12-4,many,CASNLRGPDEQYF,TGTGCCAGCAATCTCAGGGGGCCGGACGAGCAGTACTTC
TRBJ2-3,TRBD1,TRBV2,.,CASSVQGAPDTQYF,TGTGCCAGCAGTGTTCAGGGGGCCCCAGATACGCAGTATTTT
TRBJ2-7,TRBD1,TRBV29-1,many,CSSRDRGYEQYF,TGCAGCTCCCGGGACAGGGGATACGAGCAGTACTTC
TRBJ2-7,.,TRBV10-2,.,CASRRNYEQYF,TGCGCCAGCAGAAGGAACTACGAGCAGTACTTC
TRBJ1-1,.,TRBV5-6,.,CASSFVPDTEAFF,TGTGCCAGCAGCTTCGTCCCCGACACTGAAGCTTTCTTT
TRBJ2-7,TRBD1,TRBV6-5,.,CATKDRGYEQYF,TGTGCCACCAAGGACAGGGGCTACGAGCAGTACTTC
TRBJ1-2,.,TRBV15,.,CATSSAAGRTGYTF,TGTGCCACCAGCAGCGCCGCAGGGCGGACAGGCTACACCTTC
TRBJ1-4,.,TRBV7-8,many,CASSPTDGKLFF,TGTGCCAGCAGTCCGACAGATGGAAAACTGTTTTTT
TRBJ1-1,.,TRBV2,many,CASSGANTEAFF,TGTGCCAGCAGTGGGGCGAACACTGAAGCTTTCTTT
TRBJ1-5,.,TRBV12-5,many,CASSGGASQPQHF,TGTGCTAGTTCGGGGGGCGCAAGTCAGCCCCAGCATTTT